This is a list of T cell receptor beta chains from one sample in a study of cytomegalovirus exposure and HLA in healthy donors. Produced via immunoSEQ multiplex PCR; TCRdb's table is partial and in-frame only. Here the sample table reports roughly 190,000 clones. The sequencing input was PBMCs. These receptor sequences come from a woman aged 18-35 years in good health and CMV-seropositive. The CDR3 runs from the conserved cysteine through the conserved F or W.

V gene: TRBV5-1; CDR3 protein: CASSPTGTGVDIQYF
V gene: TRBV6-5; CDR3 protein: CASTKPGGHTEAFF
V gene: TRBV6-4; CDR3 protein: CASSPGGNTEAFF
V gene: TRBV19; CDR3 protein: CASSSFGQGNQPQHF
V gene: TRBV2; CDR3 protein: CASIEGSWTEAFF
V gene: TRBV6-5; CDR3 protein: CASRTPSSYEQYF
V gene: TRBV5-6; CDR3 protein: CASSLGSPNTEAFF
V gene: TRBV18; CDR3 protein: CASSPPAGGGVTEAFF
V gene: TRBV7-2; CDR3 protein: CASSSRKDTLTYEQYF
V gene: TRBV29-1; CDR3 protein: CSVEWAGTYNEQFF
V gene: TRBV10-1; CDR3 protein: CASSRTEGGYTF
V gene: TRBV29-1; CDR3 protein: CSVEGVAGGRETQYF
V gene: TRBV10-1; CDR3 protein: CASSEGLFNEQFF
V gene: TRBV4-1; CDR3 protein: CASSQVFGAGGDTQYF
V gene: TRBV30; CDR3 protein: CAWMSRGQETQYF
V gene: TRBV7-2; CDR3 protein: CASCRGGGLNEKLFF
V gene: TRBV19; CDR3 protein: CASSMDFGSTYEQYF
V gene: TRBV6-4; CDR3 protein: CASSESSGGSSEQFF
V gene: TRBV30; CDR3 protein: CAWRLPGGRETQYF
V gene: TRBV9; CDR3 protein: CASERGGGTGELFF
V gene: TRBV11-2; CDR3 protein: CASSILLSEQYF
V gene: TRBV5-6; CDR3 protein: CASSLVPGETQYF
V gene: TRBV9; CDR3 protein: CASHGQEYGYTF
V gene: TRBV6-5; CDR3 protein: CASSYTTGNTEAFF
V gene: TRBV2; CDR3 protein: CASSEAGYTGRGYTF
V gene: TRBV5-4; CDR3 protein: CASSHVAGDLGETQYF
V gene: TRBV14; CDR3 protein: CASSPGWNYGYTF
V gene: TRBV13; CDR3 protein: CASSAQRDRAPYEQYF
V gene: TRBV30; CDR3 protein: CAWTTYNSPLHF
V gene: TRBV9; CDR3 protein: CASSDPGDGTGELFF
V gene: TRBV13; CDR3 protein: CASSPRTSGGGNTGELFF